This T cell receptor beta chain was identified during a study of blood T cell repertoires in COVID-19 (TCRdb year 2020). With regard to the full study: Samples from collaborators originated in the United States, Italy and Spain and spanned both the acute and convalescent phases of COVID-19. The prospective study material was composed of cDNA or gDNA derived from T cells, B-cell-depleted T cells, or PBMCs. Deeply sampled blood TCRbeta repertoires from subjects exposed to, actively infected with, or recovered from COVID-19 were included in the dataset. The repertoires were released in a freely available public database meant as a resource for research on the immune response to SARS-CoV-2. Samples came from the ongoing ImmuneRACE study (first 160 participants) plus 1,254 subjects from 6 global collaborators. Nearly every sample came with metadata listing a de-identified subject ID, COVID-19 status, age in years and sex. HLA class I and class II types, where available, came from metadata supplied by the sample provider rather than from assay-based typing. Results the study describes overall, beyond this receptor: The quantity of clinical and demographic metadata differed by source and by participant and was supplied without curation.

With regard to this clone: Which antigen it targets is not known. No quality values exist for individual bases; no much larger clone is one base distant.

The trim is 0 bases for V and 0 bases for J, with a gap of 6 bases between the germline ends. Including cysteine and phenylalanine, the CDR3 has 15 amino acids. The read is trimmed to its CDR3 DNA, 45 bases read in frame from base 1. Based on the germline V gene (reference sequence), the CDR1 and CDR2 sequences are LNHNV and YYDKDF. Each collaborating institution followed its own protocols to collect whole blood in K2EDTA tubes. For TCRbeta analysis, collaborators shipped samples as frozen whole blood, isolated PBMCs, or DNA extracted from either of those sample types. The immunoSEQ Assay, a bias-controlled multiplex PCR, was used to amplify TCRbeta CDR3 regions from genomic DNA. Regarding the original processing steps: The number of nucleated cells in each sample was estimated from the amplification of reference gene primers within the assay. To quantify the absolute abundance of each unique TCRbeta CDR3 rearrangement, sequence reads were collapsed and filtered. For each sample, productive Simpson clonality was calculated as the square root of Simpson's diversity index over productive rearrangements. The table comes from immuneACCESS by way of TCRdb, which keeps in-frame sequences with V and J called. Part of the clones is missing from these tables; in studies checked, under half for an unresolved V gene and the rest for unknown reasons. That table is the source of V, J and clone size, and D and trimming were worked out from the DNA. The sample records tens of thousands of clones, approximately 86% of which are singletons. Of the sample, roughly 9.1% is held by the ten largest clones.

Sequencing was done on a sample of peripheral blood. The source of this sequence is a human donor with acute or convalescent COVID-19. The donor label of this sample is uncertain. The receptor chain draws on TRBV15 and TRBJ1-5, with no D gene named confidently. The DNA is TGTGCCACCAGCAGAGAAAGCCTTAGCAATCAGCCCCAGCATTTT. Translated, this gives CATSRESLSNQPQHF.